This passage covers 16 T cell receptor beta chains from one sample sequenced in a study of T cell responses to AZD1222 COVID-19 vaccine. Method: immunoSEQ multiplex PCR; TCRdb's copy keeps in-frame clones and lacks some. The sample shows about 150,000 clones, 90% to 95% of them seen only once. This sample comprised peripheral blood, obtained on day 0 of AZD1222 vaccination. These receptors all come from an adult in good health.

The chain has TRBV6-2 or TRBV6-3 and TRBJ2-5; D unclear. CDR3 size: 13 residues. V lost 5 bases and J 7 bases, leaving 14 bases between the germline ends. CDR1 MNHEY and CDR2 SVGEGT come from the germline V gene. For the CDR3, the DNA is TGTGCCAGCAGTACGCAAATGGCTCGGACCCAGTACTTC. Translated: CASSTQMARTQYF.

This chain links TRBV2 with TRBJ2-2; a possible D gene is TRBD2 (5 bases). CDR3 length: 15 amino acids. V lost 1 base, J lost 3 bases, and 9 bases lay in between. In germline, CDR1 is SNHLY, CDR2 FYNNEI. The CDR3 bases are TGTGCCAGCAGTGAAGGTCGGGGAGACACCGGGGAGCTGTTTTTT. It translates to CASSEGRGDTGELFF. Full variable domain (remainder filled in from reference TRBV2 and TRBJ2-2): EPEVTQTPSHQVTQMGQEVILRCVPISNHLYFYWYRQILGQKVEFLVSFYNNEISEKSEIFDDQFSVERPDGSNFTLKIRSTKLEDSAMYFCASSEGRGDTGELFFGEGSRLTVL.

The J gene is TRBJ1-2, the V gene TRBV7-2; 7 nucleotides align to TRBD1. After removal of 4 bases from V and 2 bases from J, the junction contained 4 bases not matched to a gene. The germline V gene has CDR1 SGHTA and CDR2 FQGNSA. The CDR3 sequence is 14 residues long. The DNA for the CDR3 is TGTGCCAGCAGCTATACAGGGGCAAACTATGGCTACACCTTC. As protein: CASSYTGANYGYTF.

The sample holds one count of this clone. The rearrangement joins TRBV6-5 to TRBJ2-4; 9 bases are a match to TRBD2. The CDR3 totals 16 residues. V shed 0 bases, J shed 6 bases, and the junction held 6 bases outside the gene matches. Germline CDR1 is MNHEY and CDR2 is SVGAGI. CDR3 region: CASSYSPATSGNIQYF. Here the CDR3 DNA reads TGTGCCAGCAGTTACTCCCCCGCGACTAGCGGAAACATTCAGTACTTC.

The CDR3 DNA sequence: TGTGCCAGCAGTTACTCCCAAGCGGGAGGTCGAGGATTAGAGCAGTTCTTC. Translation gives CASSYSQAGGRGLEQFF. V is TRBV6-2 or TRBV6-3 and J is TRBJ2-1, with 9 nucleotides matching TRBD2. The ends lost 0 bases at V and 10 bases at J; junction bases unmatched: 13. This CDR3 contains 17 residues. The V gene's germline CDR1 is MNHEY and CDR2 SVGEGT.

In its sample, this clone was seen once. The V and J genes are TRBV19 and TRBJ1-1; 7 nucleotides align to TRBD1. J gave up 0 bases and V 3 bases, and 16 bases lay outside the gene matches. The CDR3 extends over 19 amino acids. Germline V gives CDR1 LNHDA, CDR2 SQIVND (reference sequence). The CDR3 loop is CASSMSGQPASWVNTEAFF. The CDR3 nucleotides are TGTGCCAGTAGTATGTCGGGACAGCCCGCCTCTTGGGTGAACACTGAAGCTTTCTTT.

V is TRBV6-5 and J is TRBJ2-1, with a tentative D call TRBD2 (5 bases). Trimming took 0 bases from V and 15 from J, leaving 18 bases between them. Germline V gives CDR1 MNHEY, CDR2 SVGAGI. The CDR3 length is 14 residues. The CDR3 DNA reads as TGTGCCAGCAGTTACTCGACGTGGTCTAGCCAGTGGTTCTTC. Its translation: CASSYSTWSSQWFF.

The chain recombines TRBV15 with TRBJ1-6, with TRBD1 as a possible D gene (6 bases). Trimming stripped 5 bases from V and 14 bases from J, with 22 bases between. The CDR3 spans 15 residues. Germline CDR1 LNHNV, CDR2 YYDKDF (reference sequence). This CDR3 is CATSALGHPIRALHF. DNA of the CDR3: TGTGCCACCAGCGCCTTGGGACACCCGATCAGGGCCCTCCACTTT.

The chain recombines TRBV28 with TRBJ2-1; 11 bases fit TRBD2. Germline V gene lookup returns CDR1 MDHEN and CDR2 SYDVKM. The length of the CDR3 is 16 residues. Trimming at V came to 5 bases and at J to 5 bases, leaving 8 bases not matched to a gene. As DNA, the CDR3 is TGTGCCAGCAGTACTCGACTAGCGGGGCCGAACAATGAGCAGTTCTTC. Translated, it gives CASSTRLAGPNNEQFF.

The chain combines TRBV4-2 with TRBJ1-2; TRBD1 aligns across 9 bases. Germline V gives CDR1 LGHNA, CDR2 YNFKEQ. J lost 9 bases, V lost 1 base, and 9 bases had no gene match. CDR3 length: 15 amino acids. The CDR3 protein is CASSQGTGAYTSYTF. CDR3 nucleotides: TGTGCCAGCAGCCAAGGGACAGGGGCTTACACGAGCTACACCTTC.

This chain connects TRBV9 to TRBJ2-1; D is possibly TRBD1 (6 bases). The V end was cut by 4 bases, the J end by 3 bases, with 11 bases between. Looked up from germline, CDR1 is SGDLS and CDR2 is YYNGEE. The CDR3 has 14 residues. CDR3: CASSPPRGYNEQFF. The CDR3 DNA reads as TGTGCCAGCAGCCCCCCCAGGGGCTACAATGAGCAGTTCTTC.

The chain couples TRBV5-1 to TRBJ2-7; D is perhaps TRBD2 (6 bases). The CDR3 consists of 14 residues. In germline, CDR1 is SGHRS, CDR2 YFSETQ. The V end was cut by 2 bases, the J end by 0 bases, with 9 bases between. The CDR3 coding sequence is TGCGCCAGCAGCTTAGCGGGTAGCTCCTACGAGCAGTACTTC. This sequence encodes CASSLAGSSYEQYF.

Points on this clone: Compared with germline, one end of the junction differs, possibly owing to a read error. The rearrangement uses TRBV19 and TRBJ1-1; D gene uncertain. Germline V gives CDR1 LNHDA, CDR2 SQIVND (reference sequence). The CDR3 loop spans 13 amino acids. For the CDR3, the DNA is TGTGCCAGTAGTATTACGAGGAACGCTGAAGCTTTCTTT. Protein: CASSITRNAEAFF. Full variable domain (missing parts from reference TRBV19 and TRBJ1-1): DGGITQSPKYLFRKEGQNVTLSCEQNLNHDAMYWYRQDPGQGLRLIYYSQIVNDFQKGDIAEGYSVSREKKESFPLTVTSAQKNPTAFYLCASSITRNAEAFFGQGTRLTVV.

The chain has TRBV9 and TRBJ2-2; no clear D. There are 12 residues in the CDR3. Between the trimmed V and J ends, which lost 3 bases and 3 bases, there was a span of 3 bases. Germline CDR1 reads SGDLS; CDR2 reads YYNGEE. Here the CDR3 DNA reads TGTGCCAGCAGCGGGGACACCGGGGAGCTGTTTTTT. Its protein is CASSGDTGELFF.

The chain recombines TRBV11-2 with TRBJ1-1; tentative D call: TRBD1 (6 bases). The CDR3 sequence is 15 residues long. In germline, CDR1 is SGHAT, CDR2 FQNNGV. V was shortened by 2 bases and J by 8 bases, with 18 bases between the two germline ends. The CDR3 loop reads CASSLMDRHEPEAFF. The CDR3 DNA is TGTGCCAGCAGCTTAATGGACAGACATGAACCCGAAGCTTTCTTT. Full variable domain (rest looked up from reference TRBV11-2 and TRBJ1-1): EAGVAQSPRYKIIEKRQSVAFWCNPISGHATLYWYQQILGQGPKLLIQFQNNGVVDDSQLPKDRFSAERLKGVDSTLKIQPAKLEDSAVYLCASSLMDRHEPEAFFGQGTRLTVV.

In its sample, this clone ranks as medium-sized. V and J are TRBV5-1 and TRBJ2-3, with no clear D. From germline, CDR1 is SGHRS and CDR2 YFSETQ. The CDR3 loop spans 14 amino acids. Between the trimmed V and J ends, which lost 1 base and 2 bases, there was a span of 8 bases. CDR3 sequence reads: CASSLYPDTDTQYF. The CDR3 DNA is TGCGCCAGCAGCTTGTATCCAGACACAGATACGCAGTATTTT. Full variable domain (rest looked up from reference TRBV5-1 and TRBJ2-3): KAGVTQTPRYLIKTRGQQVTLSCSPISGHRSVSWYQQTPGQGLQFLFEYFSETQRNKGNFPGRFSGRQFSNSRSEMNVSTLELGDSALYLCASSLYPDTDTQYFGPGTRLTVL.